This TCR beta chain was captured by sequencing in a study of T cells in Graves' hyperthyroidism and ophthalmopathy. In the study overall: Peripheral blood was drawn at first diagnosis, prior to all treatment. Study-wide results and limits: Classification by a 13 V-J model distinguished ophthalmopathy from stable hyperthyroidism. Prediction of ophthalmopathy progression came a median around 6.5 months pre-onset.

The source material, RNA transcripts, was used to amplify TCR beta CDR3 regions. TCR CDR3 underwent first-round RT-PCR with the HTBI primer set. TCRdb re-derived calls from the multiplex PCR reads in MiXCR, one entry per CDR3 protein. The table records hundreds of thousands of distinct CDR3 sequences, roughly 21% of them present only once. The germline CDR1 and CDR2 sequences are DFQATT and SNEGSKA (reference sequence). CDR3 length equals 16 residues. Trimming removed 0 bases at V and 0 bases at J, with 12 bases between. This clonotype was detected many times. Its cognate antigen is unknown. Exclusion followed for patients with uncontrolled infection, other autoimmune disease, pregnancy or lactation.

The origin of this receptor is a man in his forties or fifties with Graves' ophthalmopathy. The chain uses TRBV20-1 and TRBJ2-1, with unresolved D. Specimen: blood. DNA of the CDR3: TGCAGTGCTAGAGATTTCGGCTCGAGCTCCTACAATGAGCAGTTCTTC. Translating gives CSARDFGSSSYNEQFF.